The 17 T cell receptor beta chains in this list originate from one sample, sequenced in a study of T cell responses to AZD1222 COVID-19 vaccine. Generated by immunoSEQ multiplex PCR, the TCRdb table keeps only in-frame clones and is missing some. The data show 120,000 to 150,000 clones, 86% seen once. The sample consisted of peripheral blood, taken 28 days after the second AZD1222 dose. The source of these receptors is an adult who received the AZD1222 COVID-19 vaccine.

This clone was counted only a few times. Within the sample, other DNA sequences also encode this same CDR3. The J gene is TRBJ1-1, the V gene TRBV4-1; D is ambiguous. Germline values: CDR1 MGHRA, CDR2 YSYEKL. The length of the CDR3 is 14 residues. Trimming removed 2 bases from V and 3 bases from J, with 10 bases in between. The CDR3 loop is CASSQTGSDTEAFF. The CDR3 DNA is TGCGCCAGCAGCCAAACCGGGTCGGACACTGAAGCTTTCTTT.

This clone was found once. The genes are TRBV29-1 and TRBJ1-1, with D uncertain. The CDR3 loop spans 15 amino acids. Trimming took off 4 bases at V and 1 base at J, with 16 bases between the two ends. The germline V gene encodes CDR1 SQVTM and CDR2 ANQGSEA. The CDR3 loop is CSVVGRLRENTEAFF. The CDR3 DNA sequence: TGCAGCGTTGTAGGAAGATTGCGGGAGAACACTGAAGCTTTCTTT.

This clone was seen once. The chain carries TRBV6-5 and TRBJ2-7; D gene uncertain. V dropped 6 bases and J dropped 5 bases, with 14 bases sitting between them. The CDR3 runs 13 residues. Germline CDR1 is MNHEY and CDR2 is SVGAGI. DNA of the CDR3: TGTGCCAGCAGCCTCGGTAGGTTCAACGAGCAGTACTTC. This gives the protein CASSLGRFNEQYF.

This sequence joins TRBV2 and TRBJ1-2; no reliable D call. Germline assignment: CDR1 SNHLY and CDR2 FYNNEI. Trimming shortened V by 4 bases and J by 10 bases, and 10 bases separated the two germline ends. The CDR3 is 11 residues long. The CDR3 here is CASSGYGYYTF. CDR3 sequence (DNA): TGTGCCAGCAGTGGGTACGGATACTACACCTTC.

The chain carries TRBV2 and TRBJ2-4, with D possibly called TRBD1 or TRBD2 (5 bases each). This CDR3 has 15 residues. Germline CDR1 is SNHLY and CDR2 is FYNNEI. Trimming took 2 bases from V and 3 from J, leaving 11 bases between them. CDR3 coding DNA: TGTGCCAGCAGTGAACGGGGCCCCAACAAAAACATTCAGTACTTC. As protein: CASSERGPNKNIQYF.

CDR3 sequence (DNA): TGTGCCAGTAGACAGGGATTTTTCGTAGGGGAGCTGTTTTTT. Protein: CASRQGFFVGELFF. This chain connects TRBV19 to TRBJ2-2; possibly TRBD1 for D (6 bases). Germline V gene lookup returns CDR1 LNHDA and CDR2 SQIVND (reference sequence). The CDR3 covers 14 residues. Trimming pared 6 bases from V and 8 bases from J, leaving 16 bases between. The full variable domain, rest sourced from reference TRBV19 and TRBJ2-2, is DGGITQSPKYLFRKEGQNVTLSCEQNLNHDAMYWYRQDPGQGLRLIYYSQIVNDFQKGDIAEGYSVSREKKESFPLTVTSAQKNPTAFYLCASRQGFFVGELFFGEGSRLTVL.

This chain links TRBV28 with TRBJ1-5; D ambiguous. V was clipped by 6 bases and J by 6 bases, with 9 bases between them. CDR1 MDHEN and CDR2 SYDVKM come from the germline V gene. This CDR3 has 12 amino acids. Here the CDR3 DNA reads TGTGCCAGCAGCTACGCAAGTCAGCCCCAGCATTTT. It translates to CASSYASQPQHF.

CDR3 bases: TGTGCCAGCAGCTTGTTGGCCAGGGGCTCCCATGAGCAGTTCTTC. It encodes CASSLLARGSHEQFF. The chain is built from TRBV5-5 and TRBJ2-1; perhaps TRBD1 as D (6 bases). V was clipped by 1 base and J by 8 bases, with 16 bases between them. CDR3 length: 15 residues. Per germline, CDR1 SGHKS and CDR2 YYEKEE (reference sequence).

The genes are TRBV6-4 and TRBJ1-2, with a possible D match to TRBD1 (5 bases). CDR1 and CDR2 (germline): MRHNA, SNTAGT. V was trimmed by 2 bases and J by 7 bases, leaving 8 bases between them. The CDR3 length is 12 residues. CDR3 bases: TGTGCCAGCAGTGACCCGGGGCGTGGCTACACCTTC. Translating gives CASSDPGRGYTF.

The chain has TRBV5-1 and TRBJ2-5, with 8 positions matching TRBD1. Germline trimming cut 0 bases from V and 5 bases from J; bases unmatched to any gene: 6. The CDR3 is made up of 15 amino acids. CDR1 SGHRS and CDR2 YFSETQ come from the germline V gene. This CDR3 reads CASSLADRGEETQYF. CDR3 in DNA: TGCGCCAGCAGCTTGGCAGACAGGGGAGAGGAGACCCAGTACTTC.

This clone was seen only a few times. The gene calls are TRBV5-4 and TRBJ2-5; 10 bases are a match to TRBD2. This CDR3 is 16 amino acids long. Germline CDR1 is SGHNT and CDR2 is YYREEE (reference sequence). Trimming at V came to 4 bases and at J to 5 bases, leaving 11 bases not matched to a gene. The CDR3 loop reads CASSLLAGVKYETQYF. The CDR3 nucleotides are TGTGCCAGCAGCCTTCTAGCGGGAGTAAAGTATGAGACCCAGTACTTC.

This chain uses TRBV11-3 with TRBJ2-7; no clear D gene. Germline assignment: CDR1 SGHNT and CDR2 YENEEA. Trimming shortened V by 0 bases and J by 1 base, and 4 bases separated the two germline ends. This CDR3 region has 13 residues. The CDR3 loop reads CASSLDGSYEQYF. The CDR3 DNA sequence: TGTGCCAGCAGCTTAGACGGATCCTACGAGCAGTACTTC.

This clone appeared a single time. This rearrangement joins TRBV9 to TRBJ1-2; the D is unclear. The V and J ends lost 4 bases and 2 bases respectively, with 9 bases between them. This CDR3 contains 13 residues. CDR1 is SGDLS and CDR2 is YYNGEE in the germline V gene. The CDR3, as DNA: TGTGCCAGCAGCCTAACACCAAACTATGGCTACACCTTC. Amino acid sequence: CASSLTPNYGYTF.

The V gene is TRBV4-1, the J gene TRBJ2-1; 10 bases align to TRBD2. Germline assignment: CDR1 MGHRA and CDR2 YSYEKL. The CDR3 consists of 15 residues. The V segment lost 6 bases and the J segment 6 bases; nucleotides outside the gene matches: 8. The CDR3 coding sequence is TGCGCCAGCAGTCGACTAGCGGGTCGAGGCAATGAGCAGTTCTTC. It specifies CASSRLAGRGNEQFF.

This clone appeared a few times. This same CDR3 is encoded by further DNA sequences in the sample. This chain links TRBV24-1 with TRBJ1-5, with no clear D. The CDR3 totals 14 residues. CDR1 is KGHDR, CDR2 SFDVKD, per germline. V lost 1 base and J lost 2, with 5 bases in between. The CDR3 region is CATSDFSGNQPQHF. For the CDR3, the DNA is TGTGCCACCAGTGATTTTAGTGGCAATCAGCCCCAGCATTTT.

This chain uses TRBV6-5 with TRBJ1-3, with D maybe TRBD1 (5 bases). The CDR3 consists of 12 residues. Germline values: CDR1 MNHEY, CDR2 SVGAGI. V lost 6 bases, J lost 4 bases, and 7 bases lay in between. The CDR3 reads CASRGTGNTIYF. CDR3 sequence (DNA): TGTGCCAGCAGGGGGACCGGAAACACCATATATTTT.

About this clone itself: The same CDR3 can be traced to other DNA sequences in this sample. The V call is TRBV29-1, the J call TRBJ1-1; no firm D call. The germline V and J ends were trimmed by 0 bases and 0 bases, with 5 bases remaining between them. Germline assignment: CDR1 SQVTM and CDR2 ANQGSEA. CDR3 length: 13 residues. CDR3 sequence: CSVEDLVNTEAFF. The CDR3 nucleotides read TGCAGCGTTGAAGATCTGGTGAACACTGAAGCTTTCTTT.